Shown below are 25 T cell receptor beta chains from a single sample sequenced in a study of T cell changes during pregnancy in multiple sclerosis. The protocol was immunoSEQ multiplex PCR, while the TCRdb copy is restricted to in-frame clones and leaves out a portion. The data show tens of thousands of clones, about nine tenths seen once. The sequences come from CD8+ T cells from peripheral blood mononuclear cells, collected in the first trimester of pregnancy. The source is a female donor with multiple sclerosis, enrolled in a pregnancy study.

The CDR3 loop is CASTSGSYTQYF. The CDR3 DNA reads TGTGCCAGCACTAGCGGGAGTTATACGCAGTATTTT. The chain is built from TRBV6-5 and TRBJ2-3, with 10 bases lining up with TRBD2. There are 12 residues in the CDR3. After removal of 7 bases from V and 7 bases from J, the junction contained 2 bases not matched to a gene. Germline CDR1 and CDR2: MNHEY and SVGAGI.

This sequence joins TRBV7-9 and TRBJ1-5; TRBD1 aligns across 8 bases. J was trimmed by 5 bases and V by 4 bases; bases with no gene match: 10. Germline CDR1 reads SEHNR; CDR2 reads FQNEAQ (reference sequence). The CDR3 is made up of 16 amino acids. The CDR3 loop reads CASSSDREGIYQPQHF. Written as DNA, the CDR3 is TGTGCCAGCAGCTCGGACAGGGAAGGGATTTATCAGCCCCAGCATTTT.

This chain joins TRBV11-1 and TRBJ2-1; TRBD2 agrees at 10 bases. V lost 5 bases, J lost 8 bases, and 15 bases stayed unmatched. CDR1 and CDR2 from the germline V gene are SGHAT and FQDESV (reference sequence). CDR3 size: 17 residues. CDR3: CASSRGTSELSWDEQFF. For the CDR3, the DNA is TGTGCCAGCAGCAGGGGGACTAGCGAGCTTTCCTGGGATGAGCAGTTCTTC. The full variable domain, its missing parts supplied by reference TRBV11-1 and TRBJ2-1, is EAEVAQSPRYKITEKSQAVAFWCDPISGHATLYWYRQILGQGPELLVQFQDESVVDDSQLPKDRFSAERLKGVDSTLKIQPAELGDSAMYLCASSRGTSELSWDEQFFGPGTRLTVL.

The J gene is TRBJ2-1, the V gene TRBV19; D gene ambiguous. The CDR3 has 15 amino acids. The V end was cut by 1 base, the J end by 7 bases, with 14 bases between. Germline V CDR1 and CDR2: LNHDA, SQIVND (reference sequence). CDR3 protein: CASSIASALRNEQFF. CDR3 nucleotides: TGTGCCAGTAGTATAGCCTCCGCGCTCCGGAATGAGCAGTTCTTC.

This clone has a single count. The chain uses TRBV28 and TRBJ2-7, with D unclear. V was cut by 5 bases and J by 2 bases, with 16 bases left in between. Per the germline V gene, CDR1 is MDHEN and CDR2 is SYDVKM. This CDR3 is 15 amino acids long. Written as DNA, the CDR3 is TGTGCCAGCAGTGCGAACAGTTTTTCCACCTACGAGCAGTACTTC. Translating gives CASSANSFSTYEQYF. Full variable domain (rest looked up from reference TRBV28 and TRBJ2-7): DVKVTQSSRYLVKRTGEKVFLECVQDMDHENMFWYRQDPGLGLRLIYFSYDVKMKEKGDIPEGYSVSREKKERFSLILESASTNQTSMYLCASSANSFSTYEQYFGPGTRLTVT.

V gene TRBV13 combines with J gene TRBJ2-5; 9 bases map to TRBD2. With V trimmed by 2 bases and J by 5 bases, 9 bases remained unmatched. This CDR3 is built from 16 residues. Looked up from germline, CDR1 is PRHDT and CDR2 is FYEKMQ (reference sequence). The chain's CDR3 is CASSLTREGQRETQYF. Written as DNA, the CDR3 is TGTGCCAGCAGCTTAACGCGGGAGGGCCAAAGGGAGACCCAGTACTTC.

The chain uses TRBV6-5 and TRBJ2-5; TRBD1 is a possible D gene (6 bases). Trimming cost V 10 bases and J 7 bases, with 25 bases left between them. This CDR3 has 15 residues. Germline V gene lookup returns CDR1 MNHEY and CDR2 SVGAGI. CDR3: CATGRRTADWGTQYF. CDR3 coding DNA: TGTGCCACCGGACGGCGGACAGCGGACTGGGGGACCCAGTACTTC.

This clone came up once. The chain uses TRBV28 and TRBJ1-4; D uncertain. Germline-derived CDR1 and CDR2 are MDHEN and SYDVKM. The CDR3 runs to 13 residues. The V end was cut by 5 bases, the J end by 5 bases, with 9 bases between. The chain's CDR3 is CASSPQENEKLFF. Written as DNA, the CDR3 is TGTGCCAGCAGTCCCCAAGAGAATGAAAAACTGTTTTTT.

The V call is TRBV29-1, the J call TRBJ2-7; the match to TRBD2 covers 8 bases. Per germline, CDR1 SQVTM and CDR2 ANQGSEA. The V segment lost 4 bases and the J segment 1 base; nucleotides outside the gene matches: 3. The CDR3 contains 13 residues. The DNA for the CDR3 is TGCAGCGTTGGGGGCGGGAGGTCCTACGAGCAGTACTTC. Its protein product is CSVGGGRSYEQYF.

The gene calls are TRBV27 and TRBJ2-1; TRBD2 agrees at 7 bases. CDR1 is MNHEY, CDR2 SMNVEV, per germline (reference sequence). The CDR3 is 16 amino acids. The V and J ends lost 8 bases and 2 bases, in that order; junction bases with no gene match: 12. DNA for the CDR3: TGTGCCAGCCTGGCGGGAGTCCCCAGCGCCTACAATGAGCAGTTCTTC. This gives the protein CASLAGVPSAYNEQFF.

There are a few counts of this clone. The chain has TRBV6-6 and TRBJ1-1, with 10 bases lining up with TRBD1. CDR1 and CDR2 from the germline V gene are MNHNY and SVGAGI (reference sequence). CDR3 length: 14 residues. The junction had 4 bases not matched to a gene; V was cut back by 5 bases and J by 4 bases. This chain's CDR3 is CASSLDRGSTEAFF. The DNA of the CDR3 is TGTGCCAGCAGTCTGGACAGGGGGAGCACTGAAGCTTTCTTT.

J is TRBJ1-1 and V is TRBV2, with D perhaps matching TRBD1 (6 bases). This CDR3 comprises 13 residues. The germline CDR1 and CDR2 sequences are SNHLY and FYNNEI. V gave up 7 bases and J gave up 3 bases, with 12 bases separating them. CDR3 sequence reads: CASKTGIDTEAFF. The CDR3 bases are TGTGCCAGCAAGACAGGAATTGACACTGAAGCTTTCTTT.

This sequence joins TRBV7-9 and TRBJ2-5; 7 nucleotides agree with TRBD1. With V trimmed by 3 bases and J by 2 bases, 3 bases remained unmatched. Looked up from germline, CDR1 is SEHNR and CDR2 is FQNEAQ (reference sequence). This CDR3 spans 14 amino acids. The CDR3 DNA sequence: TGTGCCAGCAGCTTCCCGGGACAGCAAGAGACCCAGTACTTC. It specifies CASSFPGQQETQYF.

The table lists this clone with a count of one. The chain uses TRBV6-5 and TRBJ1-2; D unclear. The CDR3 loop spans 15 amino acids. Trimming took 2 bases from V and 2 from J, leaving 12 bases between them. The V gene's germline CDR1 is MNHEY and CDR2 SVGAGI. The CDR3 coding sequence is TGTGCCAGCAGTTACGCTTTAGCGACAAACTATGGCTACACCTTC. As protein: CASSYALATNYGYTF.

About this clone: The same CDR3 also results from other DNA sequences found in this sample. The gene calls are TRBV27 and TRBJ1-5; the match to TRBD1 covers 11 bases. The CDR3 consists of 15 residues. The germline V gene has CDR1 MNHEY and CDR2 SMNVEV (reference sequence). Unmatched junction bases numbered 5, after V lost 6 bases and J lost 4 bases. The CDR3: CASSLGTGGNQPQHF. CDR3 in DNA: TGTGCCAGCAGCTTAGGGACAGGGGGTAATCAGCCCCAGCATTTT.

The rearrangement links TRBV15 to TRBJ2-1, with 8 bases matching TRBD1. Losses at the gene ends were 3 bases for V and 8 bases for J; bases not matched to a gene: 12. CDR1 LNHNV and CDR2 YYDKDF come from the germline V gene (reference sequence). The CDR3 is 16 residues long. DNA of the CDR3: TGTGCCACCAGCAGTGGGTTTCAGGGGGCGTCACATGAGCAGTTCTTC. Amino acid sequence: CATSSGFQGASHEQFF.

This clone was seen a few times. This chain joins TRBV29-1 and TRBJ1-1, with D tentatively TRBD1 (5 bases). The CDR3 consists of 13 residues. Germline values: CDR1 SQVTM, CDR2 ANQGSEA. V was cut by 4 bases and J by 0 bases, with 9 bases left in between. The CDR3 nucleotides read TGCAGCGTTGTCGGGGGTCTGAACACTGAAGCTTTCTTT. Encoded protein: CSVVGGLNTEAFF.

Concerning this clone itself: One junction end does not reproduce the germline sequence, and a read error may be involved. The J gene is TRBJ1-2, the V gene TRBV27; D unresolved. The germline V gene encodes CDR1 MNHEY and CDR2 SMNVEV (reference sequence). The length of the CDR3 is 12 residues. DNA for the CDR3: TGTGCCAGCGGTTTCCCAGGTTATGGCTACACCTTC. Translated: CASGFPGYGYTF.

The chain couples TRBV11-3 to TRBJ2-7; 7 bases line up with TRBD1. The CDR3 totals 13 residues. Trimming at V came to 5 bases and at J to 3 bases, leaving 4 bases not matched to a gene. The germline V gene has CDR1 SGHNT and CDR2 YENEEA. CDR3 DNA: TGTGCCAGCAGCCGGGCAGGGGGCTACGAGCAGTACTTC. This translates into CASSRAGGYEQYF. Full variable domain (remainder filled in from reference TRBV11-3 and TRBJ2-7): EAGVVQSPRYKIIEKKQPVAFWCNPISGHNTLYWYLQNLGQGPELLIRYENEEAVDDSQLPKDRFSAERLKGVDSTLKIQPAELGDSAVYLCASSRAGGYEQYFGPGTRLTVT.

This chain uses TRBV28 with TRBJ2-7, with 12 positions matching TRBD2. This CDR3 spans 15 amino acids. Trimming removed 6 bases from V and 4 bases from J; junction bases left unmatched: 7. Germline V gene sequence: CDR1 MDHEN, CDR2 SYDVKM. CDR3 in DNA: TGTGCCAGCAGCCCTATAGGACTAGCGGGGTACGAGCAGTACTTC. Its protein product is CASSPIGLAGYEQYF.

The chain is built from TRBV18 and TRBJ2-1; 7 bases are a match to TRBD2. The CDR3 loop spans 15 amino acids. CDR1 and CDR2 from the germline V gene are KGHSH and LQKENI. Trimming took 5 bases from V and 4 from J; bases not matched to a gene: 8. The CDR3 reads CASSAGTTNYNEQFF. Here the CDR3 DNA reads TGTGCCAGCTCAGCCGGGACTACGAATTACAATGAGCAGTTCTTC.

The chain joins TRBV9 to TRBJ1-1; the D gene is possibly TRBD1 (6 bases). V was cut by 4 bases and J by 1 base, with 26 bases left in between. The germline gives CDR1 SGDLS, CDR2 YYNGEE. This CDR3 spans 19 amino acids. The CDR3 nucleotides are TGTGCCAGCAGCCTTCTCCTGTCGTGGCAGGGGATGTGGAACACTGAAGCTTTCTTT. It specifies CASSLLLSWQGMWNTEAFF.

The rearrangement joins TRBV9 to TRBJ1-5; D ambiguous. CDR1 is SGDLS, CDR2 YYNGEE, per germline. The CDR3 totals 13 residues. The ends were cut back, 0 bases at V and 6 bases at J, with 7 bases in the middle. For the CDR3, the DNA is TGTGCCAGCAGCGTAGGGGGAGGTCAGCCCCAGCATTTT. Translated: CASSVGGGQPQHF.

The rearrangement joins TRBV18 to TRBJ1-2, with unresolved D. V lost 2 bases to trimming and J lost 2 bases, with 6 bases between them. Germline CDR1 reads KGHSH; CDR2 reads LQKENI. The CDR3 contains 13 residues. The CDR3 DNA is TGTGCCAGCTCACCAGACAAGAACTATGGCTACACCTTC. Its translation is CASSPDKNYGYTF. Full variable domain (missing parts from reference TRBV18 and TRBJ1-2): NAGVMQNPRHLVRRRGQEARLRCSPMKGHSHVYWYRQLPEEGLKFMVYLQKENIIDESGMPKERFSAEFPKEGPSILRIQQVVRGDSAAYFCASSPDKNYGYTFGSGTRLTVV.

V gene TRBV10-3 combines with J gene TRBJ1-2; 8 bases match TRBD1. From germline, CDR1 is ENHRY and CDR2 SYGVKD. Trimming took 8 bases from V and 7 from J; bases not matched to a gene: 6. CDR3 size: 12 residues. CDR3 nucleotide sequence: TGTGCCATCGATCAGGGGGCCTTTGGCTACACCTTC. It translates to CAIDQGAFGYTF.